These 20 T cell receptor beta chains were sequenced from one sample in a study of blood T cell repertoires in COVID-19. Sequencing used immunoSEQ multiplex PCR; TCRdb keeps in-frame clones, though not all of them. The data hold 110,000 to 150,000 clones, with 75% to 90% observed a single time. The sample was peripheral blood. Receptors originate from a woman older than 75 with acute or convalescent COVID-19.

The table lists this clone with a count of one. The chain uses TRBV9 and TRBJ1-6, with D possibly TRBD1 on 6 matching bases. The CDR3 spans 21 residues. Trimming stripped 0 bases from V and 0 bases from J, with 22 bases between. CDR1 and CDR2 from the germline V gene are SGDLS and YYNGEE. CDR3 sequence: CASSVGGGGQPKSSYNSPLHF. CDR3 nucleotides: TGTGCCAGCAGCGTAGGAGGGGGGGGGCAGCCCAAAAGCTCCTATAATTCACCCCTCCACTTT.

CDR3 in DNA: TGCAGTGCTAGTGACAGGGAGGGGGTTGGAGATACGCAGTATTTT. This encodes CSASDREGVGDTQYF. This chain links TRBV20-1 with TRBJ2-3; perhaps D is TRBD1 or TRBD2 (7 bases each). V was clipped by 3 bases and J by 5 bases, with 18 bases between them. This CDR3 region has 15 residues. CDR1 and CDR2 (germline): DFQATT, SNEGSKA (reference sequence).

V and J are TRBV3-1 (or the pseudogene TRBV3-2) and TRBJ1-1; D remains unclear. The germline CDR1 and CDR2 sequences are LGHDT and YNNKEL (reference sequence). This CDR3 contains 14 residues. V was cut by 0 bases and J by 8 bases, with 13 bases left in between. The CDR3 protein is CASSQEQWPAEAFF. The CDR3 DNA follows: TGTGCCAGCAGCCAAGAACAGTGGCCCGCAGAAGCTTTCTTT.

The rearrangement links TRBV9 to TRBJ1-4, with TRBD1 matching 7 bases. J was trimmed by 5 bases and V by 2 bases; bases with no gene match: 6. This CDR3 comprises 15 residues. Germline V gives CDR1 SGDLS, CDR2 YYNGEE. The CDR3 loop reads CASSVGQLGNEKLFF. The CDR3 coding sequence is TGTGCCAGCAGCGTGGGACAGTTGGGGAATGAAAAACTGTTTTTT. The full variable domain, with the rest looked up from reference TRBV9 and TRBJ1-4, is DSGVTQTPKHLITATGQRVTLRCSPRSGDLSVYWYQQSLDQGLQFLIQYYNGEERAKGNILERFSAQQFPDLHSELNLSSLELGDSALYFCASSVGQLGNEKLFFGSGTQLSVL.

V is TRBV3-1 (or the pseudogene TRBV3-2) and J is TRBJ1-1; D not resolved. The CDR3 contains 14 residues. Trimming removed 0 bases from V and 5 bases from J, with 10 bases in between. Looked up from germline, CDR1 is LGHDT and CDR2 is YNNKEL (reference sequence). CDR3 residues: CASSQDLGRTEAFF. In nucleotides, the CDR3 is TGTGCCAGCAGCCAAGATCTGGGGAGGACTGAAGCTTTCTTT.

The chain has TRBV7-8 and TRBJ2-2; D gene unclear. The V end lost 5 bases, the J end lost 3 bases, and 4 bases lay between the germline ends. This CDR3 is 12 amino acids long. Germline loops: CDR1 SGHVS, CDR2 FQNEAQ. The CDR3 sequence is CASSPDTGELFF. The CDR3 DNA is TGTGCCAGCAGCCCGGACACCGGGGAGCTGTTTTTT.

V and J are TRBV12-5 and TRBJ2-7, with 7 bases that match TRBD1. V lost 5 bases, J lost 3 bases, and 7 bases stayed unmatched. Germline values: CDR1 LGHNT, CDR2 FRNRAP. This CDR3 spans 14 amino acids. The chain's CDR3 is CASGKRQGSYEQYF. The CDR3 region has the DNA TGTGCTAGTGGTAAAAGACAGGGCAGCTACGAGCAGTACTTC. The entire variable domain, with the rest obtained from reference TRBV12-5 and TRBJ2-7, is as follows: DARVTQTPRHKVTEMGQEVTMRCQPILGHNTVFWYRQTMMQGLELLAYFRNRAPLDDSGMPKDRFSAEMPDATLATLKIQPSEPRDSAVYFCASGKRQGSYEQYFGPGTRLTVT.

V is TRBV29-1 and J is TRBJ1-2, with D perhaps TRBD1 (5 bases). This CDR3 region has 11 residues. Germline CDR1 and CDR2: SQVTM and ANQGSEA. Trimming left V 8 bases short and J 7 bases short, with 14 bases between. CDR3 coding DNA: TGCAGCCTGGAGGGGTTGGGTGGCTACACCTTC. Encoded protein: CSLEGLGGYTF.

The V gene is TRBV30, the J gene TRBJ1-4, with D hard to call. The V end lost 0 bases, the J end lost 8 bases, and 13 bases lay between the germline ends. Germline V gene data show CDR1 as GTSNPN and CDR2 as SVGIG (reference sequence). The CDR3 spans 14 residues. In DNA form, the CDR3 reads TGTGCCTGGAGTGTGGGGTGGGAGTTAGAAAAACTGTTTTTT. This codes for CAWSVGWELEKLFF.

This sequence joins TRBV2 and TRBJ2-1; 11 bases are shared with TRBD2. V lost 7 bases and J lost 0; bases outside the gene matches: 8. The CDR3 sequence is 17 residues long. Looked up from germline, CDR1 is SNHLY and CDR2 is FYNNEI. CDR3 in DNA: TGTGCCAGCATCGCACTAGCGGGGGCTACCTCCTACAATGAGCAGTTCTTC. Its protein product is CASIALAGATSYNEQFF.

The chain joins TRBV5-1 to TRBJ2-7; 7 bases line up with TRBD1. After removal of 4 bases from V and 6 bases from J, the junction contained 4 bases not matched to a gene. The germline V gene has CDR1 SGHRS and CDR2 YFSETQ. CDR3 length: 12 amino acids. The CDR3 region has the DNA TGCGCCAGCAGCCACGACAGGGCCGAGCAGTACTTC. It encodes CASSHDRAEQYF.

The gene calls are TRBV19 and TRBJ2-7; 9 bases are shared with TRBD2. CDR1 LNHDA and CDR2 SQIVND come from the germline V gene (reference sequence). This CDR3 comprises 14 residues. Trimming removed 6 bases from V and 0 bases from J; junction bases left unmatched: 3. The CDR3 sequence: CASRTSGSSYEQYF. The CDR3 bases are TGTGCCAGTAGGACTAGCGGAAGCTCCTACGAGCAGTACTTC.

The chain combines TRBV6-1 with TRBJ1-2; D remains unclear. Germline CDR1 MNHNS, CDR2 SASEGT. The ends were cut back, 2 bases at V and 4 bases at J, with 8 bases in the middle. The CDR3 loop spans 13 amino acids. For the CDR3, the DNA is TGTGCCAGCAGTGAAAATTATATCTATGGCTACACCTTC. Translated: CASSENYIYGYTF.

This sequence joins TRBV7-9 and TRBJ2-2; TRBD1 agrees at 10 bases. With 5 bases clipped from V and 6 bases from J, the junction kept 9 bases outside the gene matches. The CDR3 runs to 16 residues. Germline CDR1 SEHNR, CDR2 FQNEAQ (reference sequence). The CDR3 region has the DNA TGTGCCAGCAGCAGAAGCTCAGGACAGGGGGCCGGGGAGCTGTTTTTT. Translation: CASSRSSGQGAGELFF.

This clone is classed as medium-sized (0.01 to 0.1%). The rearrangement joins TRBV5-8 to TRBJ2-4; TRBD1 aligns across 7 bases. Germline values: CDR1 SGHTS, CDR2 YDEGEE. The CDR3 runs 16 residues. Trimming removed 4 bases from V and 0 bases from J; junction bases left unmatched: 7. CDR3 protein: CASSTGTELAKNIQYF. The CDR3 DNA sequence: TGTGCCAGCAGCACCGGGACAGAATTAGCCAAAAACATTCAGTACTTC. The whole variable domain, remainder taken from reference TRBV5-8 and TRBJ2-4, is EAGVTQSPTHLIKTRGQQATLRCSPISGHTSVYWYQQALGLGLQFLLWYDEGEERNRGNFPPRFSGRQFPNYSSELNVNALELEDSALYLCASSTGTELAKNIQYFGAGTRLSVL.

The gene calls are TRBV6-9 and TRBJ1-1, with D uncertain. The CDR3 totals 12 residues. CDR1 and CDR2 from the germline V gene are MNHGY and SVAAGI. Trimming stripped 6 bases from V and 5 bases from J, with 10 bases between. This chain's CDR3 is CASRPGWTEAFF. CDR3 nucleotides: TGTGCCAGCAGGCCCGGTTGGACTGAAGCTTTCTTT.

This rearrangement joins TRBV5-6 to TRBJ2-5, with 14 positions matching TRBD2. CDR3 size: 18 residues. Germline trimming cut 4 bases from V and 4 bases from J; bases unmatched to any gene: 12. Per germline, CDR1 SGHDT and CDR2 YYEEEE. The CDR3 protein is CASSPPPLGLAGGETQYF. CDR3 sequence (DNA): TGTGCCAGCAGCCCTCCGCCCCTCGGACTAGCGGGGGGAGAGACCCAGTACTTC. Looking up the rest from reference TRBV5-6 and TRBJ2-5 gives the full variable domain: DAGVTQSPTHLIKTRGQQVTLRCSPKSGHDTVSWYQQALGQGPQFIFQYYEEEERQRGNFPDRFSGHQFPNYSSELNVNALLLGDSALYLCASSPPPLGLAGGETQYFGPGTRLLVL.

The rearrangement joins TRBV6-5 to TRBJ1-6; 8 nucleotides line up with TRBD1. The CDR3 has 15 amino acids. Germline CDR1 and CDR2: MNHEY and SVGAGI. V lost 0 bases and J lost 9; bases outside the gene matches: 4. This chain's CDR3 is CASSYSDRVGSPLHF. The CDR3 nucleotides read TGTGCCAGCAGTTACTCGGACAGGGTCGGTTCACCCCTCCACTTT.

The chain combines TRBV11-2 with TRBJ1-5, with TRBD1 matching over 10 bases. CDR1 SGHAT and CDR2 FQNNGV come from the germline V gene. Trimming cost V 5 bases and J 2 bases; bases outside gene matches: 3. The CDR3 sequence is 15 residues long. The CDR3: CASSQGTGGNQPQHF. CDR3 DNA sequence: TGTGCCAGCAGCCAAGGGACAGGGGGCAATCAGCCCCAGCATTTT.

This rearrangement joins TRBV30 to TRBJ1-4, with D hard to call. The CDR3 loop spans 13 amino acids. Trimming removed 4 bases from V and 4 bases from J, with 10 bases in between. Germline values: CDR1 GTSNPN, CDR2 SVGIG (reference sequence). The CDR3 DNA sequence: TGTGCCTGGACTGAAGGACTTAATGAAAAACTGTTTTTT. It is translated as CAWTEGLNEKLFF.